Shown below are 20 T cell receptor beta chains from a single sample sequenced in a study of CD8+ T cells in alopecia areata. Sequencing used cDNA as its template, made by extracting RNA and reverse transcribing it. Generated by immunoSEQ multiplex PCR, the TCRdb table keeps only in-frame clones and is missing some. The sample holds more than 85,000 clones, 35% to 45% seen once. The sequenced sample consisted of CD4+ T cells sorted from blood. These receptors were collected from a human donor with alopecia areata.

The chain employs TRBV5-1 and TRBJ2-1; no firm D call. The CDR3 totals 15 residues. Germline V gene sequence: CDR1 SGHRS, CDR2 YFSETQ. V was shortened by 1 base and J by 0 bases, with 8 bases between the two germline ends. CDR3 region: CASSLQTHSYNEQFF. The CDR3 bases are TGCGCCAGCAGCTTGCAGACACACTCCTACAATGAGCAGTTCTTC.

This clone was observed a handful of times. CDR3 sequence reads: CSVGASGGETQYF. DNA for the CDR3: TGCAGCGTTGGGGCTAGCGGGGGAGAGACCCAGTACTTC. This chain connects TRBV29-1 to TRBJ2-5, with 10 nucleotides matching TRBD2. J lost 4 bases, V lost 4 bases, and 3 bases had no gene match. The CDR3 runs 13 residues. Germline CDR1 and CDR2: SQVTM and ANQGSEA.

The V gene is TRBV29-1, the J gene TRBJ1-5, with 8 nucleotides matching TRBD1. The J segment lost 2 bases and the V segment lost 7 bases, leaving 25 bases of the junction unmatched. Germline values: CDR1 SQVTM, CDR2 ANQGSEA. This CDR3 contains 20 residues. The CDR3 reads CSARPADRGDTSMGNQPQHF. The CDR3 DNA sequence: TGCAGCGCCAGACCGGCAGACAGGGGAGATACTTCTATGGGCAATCAGCCCCAGCATTTT.

The gene calls are TRBV20-1 and TRBJ1-2, with D possibly being TRBD1 (5 bases). Trimming removed 6 bases from V and 11 bases from J, with 16 bases in between. Germline CDR1 is DFQATT and CDR2 is SNEGSKA (reference sequence). This CDR3 is 11 amino acids long. The CDR3 region is CSAQKDTTYTF. CDR3 sequence (DNA): TGCAGTGCCCAAAAGGACACGACGTACACCTTC.

The rearrangement links TRBV4-2 to TRBJ2-4, with 10 bases lining up with TRBD1. Germline assignment: CDR1 LGHNA and CDR2 YNFKEQ. The CDR3 runs 14 residues. Trimming cost V 1 base and J 10 bases; bases outside gene matches: 4. The CDR3 reads CASSQGRTGGIQYF. CDR3 DNA sequence: TGTGCCAGCAGCCAAGGAAGGACAGGGGGTATTCAGTACTTC.

With respect to this clone: The sample contains more than one DNA sequence encoding this CDR3. The chain uses TRBV2 and TRBJ1-2; D remains unclear. V was cut by 4 bases and J by 4 bases, with 7 bases left in between. CDR1 is SNHLY, CDR2 FYNNEI, per germline. The CDR3 contains 12 residues. In nucleotides, the CDR3 is TGTGCCAGCAGTGGGGATAGCTATGGCTACACCTTC. Protein product: CASSGDSYGYTF.

This clone was detected ten times or more. The chain is built from TRBV14 and TRBJ2-3, with D possibly TRBD1 on 5 matching bases. This CDR3 has 17 amino acids. Germline V gene data show CDR1 as SGHDN and CDR2 as FVKESK. V lost 1 base and J lost 3, with 17 bases in between. The DNA for the CDR3 is TGTGCCAGCAGCCAAGCCCCCGCAGGGTGGAGAACAGATACGCAGTATTTT. It yields the protein CASSQAPAGWRTDTQYF.

This clone was seen more than once but under ten times. The chain has TRBV29-1 and TRBJ2-1; perhaps D is TRBD1 or TRBD2 (5 bases each). Germline assignment: CDR1 SQVTM and CDR2 ANQGSEA. Between the trimmed V and J ends, which lost 2 bases and 5 bases, there was a span of 10 bases. CDR3 length: 13 amino acids. The CDR3 DNA reads TGCAGCGTTGAAAGTAGGGGACACAATGAGCAGTTCTTC. Amino acid sequence: CSVESRGHNEQFF.

This clone was counted between two and nine times. The rearrangement uses TRBV4-1 and TRBJ1-3; the D is unclear. V lost 1 base, J lost 2 bases, and 6 bases lay in between. The CDR3 contains 14 residues. Germline V gene data show CDR1 as MGHRA and CDR2 as YSYEKL. CDR3 nucleotide sequence: TGCGCCAGCAGCCAAGTTGGGGCTGGAAACACCATATATTTT. Protein product: CASSQVGAGNTIYF.

A few counts support this clone. The rearrangement links TRBV29-1 to TRBJ2-3, with a tentative D call TRBD2 (7 bases). The CDR3 is 13 residues long. CDR1 SQVTM and CDR2 ANQGSEA come from the germline V gene. V was cut by 4 bases and J by 5 bases, with 13 bases left in between. CDR3 loop: CSVAGRGVDTQYF. The CDR3 DNA reads TGCAGCGTTGCGGGGAGGGGGGTAGATACGCAGTATTTT.

This rearrangement joins TRBV7-9 to TRBJ2-5; D is ambiguous. Germline V lookup: CDR1 SEHNR, CDR2 FQNEAQ (reference sequence). Trimming left V 5 bases short and J 6 bases short, with 22 bases between. The CDR3 covers 16 residues. The CDR3 reads CASSLSADGQRKTQYF. The DNA for the CDR3 is TGTGCCAGCAGCCTGTCGGCGGACGGCCAACGAAAGACCCAGTACTTC.

In DNA form, the CDR3 reads TGCGCCAGCAGCCCCCCGACAGGGCAAGGGGAGACCCAGTACTTC. Translated: CASSPPTGQGETQYF. This rearrangement joins TRBV5-1 to TRBJ2-5; 7 bases map to TRBD1. With V trimmed by 4 bases and J by 5 bases, 11 bases remained unmatched. The V gene's germline CDR1 is SGHRS and CDR2 YFSETQ. The CDR3 sequence is 15 residues long.

The chain combines TRBV6-1 with TRBJ1-2; D unclear. Germline V lookup: CDR1 MNHNS, CDR2 SASEGT. V dropped 1 base and J dropped 4 bases, with 7 bases sitting between them. This CDR3 region has 13 residues. The DNA of the CDR3 is TGTGCCAGCAGTGAAGAGTCTATCTATGGCTACACCTTC. Its protein is CASSEESIYGYTF.

This clone has more than one count but fewer than ten. The chain uses TRBV28 and TRBJ1-2; 7 nucleotides line up with TRBD1. The CDR3 is 14 residues long. From germline, CDR1 is MDHEN and CDR2 SYDVKM. After removal of 7 bases from V and 4 bases from J, the junction contained 9 bases not matched to a gene. The DNA of the CDR3 is TGTGCCAGCAATGAGGAGGGGACAGCCTATGGCTACACCTTC. As protein: CASNEEGTAYGYTF.

J is TRBJ2-7 and V is TRBV6-5; D is ambiguous. The CDR3 is 11 amino acids. Germline V lookup: CDR1 MNHEY, CDR2 SVGAGI. Trimming pared 7 bases from V and 6 bases from J, leaving 10 bases between. CDR3 sequence: CASTREREQYF. DNA of the CDR3: TGTGCCAGCACCAGAGAGCGCGAGCAGTACTTC.

The V call is TRBV5-1, the J call TRBJ2-3; D unclear. Germline-derived CDR1 and CDR2 are SGHRS and YFSETQ. Trimming removed 4 bases from V and 6 bases from J, with 9 bases in between. The CDR3 loop spans 12 amino acids. CDR3 protein: CASSADSDTQYF. CDR3 sequence (DNA): TGCGCCAGCAGCGCGGATTCGGATACGCAGTATTTT.

This chain links TRBV30 with TRBJ2-3; tentative D call: TRBD2 (5 bases). Germline V lookup: CDR1 GTSNPN, CDR2 SVGIG (reference sequence). V lost 5 bases and J lost 4, with 13 bases in between. The CDR3 length is 13 residues. The CDR3 nucleotides read TGTGCCTGGGCTAGTCGGGGAGCAGATACGCAGTATTTT. Its translation is CAWASRGADTQYF.

The V gene is TRBV2, the J gene TRBJ1-2; 9 bases match TRBD1. Germline V gene sequence: CDR1 SNHLY, CDR2 FYNNEI. The CDR3 sequence is 15 residues long. The trim removed 6 bases at V and 7 bases at J, leaving 12 bases unmatched. CDR3 loop: CASRNRTGVSSGYTF. Written as DNA, the CDR3 is TGTGCCAGCAGGAACCGGACAGGGGTCTCCAGTGGCTACACCTTC.

J is TRBJ1-6 and V is TRBV30; D gene uncertain. Trimming pared 8 bases from V and 7 bases from J, leaving 12 bases between. Germline CDR1 reads GTSNPN; CDR2 reads SVGIG (reference sequence). CDR3 length equals 12 residues. DNA for the CDR3: TGTGCCGGTGGGAGGGCCAATTCACCCCTCCACTTT. Its protein is CAGGRANSPLHF.

V gene TRBV20-1 combines with J gene TRBJ2-3; the match to TRBD2 covers 7 bases. The V gene end was trimmed by 3 bases and the J gene end by 8 bases; junction bases not matched to a gene: 2. CDR3 length: 11 residues. Germline lookup yields CDR1 DFQATT and CDR2 SNEGSKA (reference sequence). As DNA, the CDR3 is TGCAGTGCTAGTACGGGGGGTACGCAGTATTTT. It codes for CSASTGGTQYF.